The 11 T cell receptor beta chains in this list originate from one sample, sequenced in a study of control samples from healthy donors and cancer patients (dated by TCRdb to about 2020). The protocol used for the library was the immunoSEQ multiplex PCR assay. TCRdb limited this immuneACCESS table to in-frame rearrangements with V and J called. A share of clones is missing; checked studies link under half to unresolved V genes, and the rest is unexplained. Counted in this sample were 98,000 or so clones; roughly 90% of them appeared once. Under 15% of the sample is taken by the ten largest. The material sequenced was blood. The receptors originated from a woman between 70 and 85 years old in good health.

The table lists this clone with a few counts. The gene calls are TRBV5-1 and TRBJ1-3; a possible D gene is TRBD1 (6 bases). The CDR3 spans 15 residues. Per germline, CDR1 SGHRS and CDR2 YFSETQ. Trimming left V 0 bases short and J 4 bases short, with 11 bases between. CDR3 in amino acids: CASSLEQGPGNTIYF. CDR3 coding DNA: TGCGCCAGCAGCTTGGAACAGGGTCCAGGAAACACCATATATTTT.

J is TRBJ1-2 and V is TRBV6-1; D gene uncertain. Germline V lookup: CDR1 MNHNS, CDR2 SASEGT. The V end lost 1 base, the J end lost 0 bases, and 6 bases lay between the germline ends. The CDR3 length is 14 residues. The chain's CDR3 is CASSEGYTNYGYTF. CDR3 sequence (DNA): TGTGCCAGCAGTGAAGGTTACACTAACTATGGCTACACCTTC.

The chain uses TRBV6-1 and TRBJ1-2; D remains ambiguous. CDR3 length: 13 amino acids. Germline lookup yields CDR1 MNHNS and CDR2 SASEGT. Deletions cut 2 bases from V and 6 bases from J, with 10 bases between. The CDR3 sequence is CASSEWQEHGYTF. DNA for the CDR3: TGTGCCAGCAGTGAATGGCAAGAACATGGCTACACCTTC.

The chain employs TRBV18 and TRBJ1-2; D ambiguous. Germline CDR1 reads KGHSH; CDR2 reads LQKENI. CDR3 length: 15 amino acids. Trimming removed 0 bases from V and 8 bases from J, with 16 bases in between. The CDR3 spells CASSPPVGEGRGYTF. CDR3 nucleotides: TGTGCCAGCTCACCACCAGTTGGGGAGGGAAGAGGCTACACCTTC.

The chain joins TRBV7-9 to TRBJ2-7; D is possibly TRBD2 (7 bases). The germline V gene encodes CDR1 SEHNR and CDR2 FQNEAQ (reference sequence). CDR3 size: 15 residues. Trimming took 0 bases from V and 3 from J, leaving 12 bases between them. The CDR3 DNA sequence: TGTGCCAGCAGCTTAGCGGGGGGGCTCCACTACGAGCAGTACTTC. It encodes CASSLAGGLHYEQYF.

The chain uses TRBV27 and TRBJ2-7, with D perhaps matching TRBD1 (6 bases). V lost 7 bases and J 0 bases, leaving 13 bases between the germline ends. The CDR3 runs to 14 residues. The germline gives CDR1 MNHEY, CDR2 SMNVEV (reference sequence). This CDR3 is CASTRDISSYEQYF. The CDR3 region has the DNA TGTGCCAGCACCCGGGACATAAGCTCCTACGAGCAGTACTTC.

The J gene is TRBJ2-1, the V gene TRBV15; weak D call: TRBD1 (6 bases). The CDR3 loop spans 15 amino acids. Trimming shortened V by 0 bases and J by 5 bases, and 11 bases separated the two germline ends. Germline V gene sequence: CDR1 LNHNV, CDR2 YYDKDF (reference sequence). The CDR3 nucleotides are TGTGCCACCAGCAGAGAGGTTACAGGGAACAATGAGCAGTTCTTC. This gives the protein CATSREVTGNNEQFF.

J is TRBJ2-2 and V is TRBV7-2; D gene uncertain. CDR1 and CDR2 from the germline V gene are SGHTA and FQGNSA. The length of the CDR3 is 15 residues. V gave up 5 bases and J gave up 2 bases, with 12 bases separating them. This CDR3 reads CASSAGLGNTGELFF. The CDR3 nucleotides read TGTGCCAGCAGCGCAGGTCTCGGAAACACCGGGGAGCTGTTTTTT. Full variable domain (outside the CDR3, taken from reference TRBV7-2 and TRBJ2-2): GAGVSQSPSNKVTEKGKDVELRCDPISGHTALYWYRQSLGQGLEFLIYFQGNSAPDKSGLPSDRFSAERTGGSVSTLTIQRTQQEDSAVYLCASSAGLGNTGELFFGEGSRLTVL.

This clone was detected only once. The chain is built from TRBV3-1 (or the pseudogene TRBV3-2) and TRBJ1-2; tentative D call: TRBD1 (6 bases). V shed 0 bases and J shed 4 bases, with 15 bases lying between them. The germline CDR1 and CDR2 sequences are LGHDT and YNNKEL (reference sequence). The CDR3 sequence is 16 residues long. CDR3 sequence (DNA): TGTGCCAGCAGCCAAGAAACAGGGTGGGGTGCCTATGGCTACACCTTC. Its protein is CASSQETGWGAYGYTF.

This sequence joins TRBV4-3 and TRBJ1-1; D is ambiguous. V was trimmed by 1 base and J by 8 bases, leaving 8 bases between them. This CDR3 spans 12 amino acids. Germline CDR1 is LGHNA and CDR2 is YSLEER. The CDR3 DNA is TGCGCCAGCAGCCAAGTTATTGGAGAAGCTTTCTTT. Its protein is CASSQVIGEAFF.

This clone was counted a single time. The CDR3 sequence is CSADNGDPYGYTF. CDR3 DNA: TGCAGCGCCGATAATGGGGACCCCTATGGCTACACCTTC. The chain joins TRBV29-1 to TRBJ1-2; maybe TRBD1 (5 bases). Germline CDR1 SQVTM, CDR2 ANQGSEA. The CDR3 sequence is 13 residues long. The V end lost 7 bases, the J end lost 4 bases, and 16 bases lay between the germline ends.